The 9 T cell receptor beta chains below come from one sample, sequenced in a study of molecular identifiers for immune sequencing clone quantification. TCRdb fed the PCR reads into MiXCR, producing one record per CDR3 protein. Seen here are approximately 550,000 distinct CDR3 sequences, 20% to 25% observed once, and the top ten hold approximately 0.84%. Sequenced input: naive CD8+ T cells from blood, with Jurkat cell RNA spiked in. The subset: FACS-sorted CD8+CD4-CCR7+CD45RA+ naive T cells. The receptors stem from a human donor in good health. Some libraries in this study had Jurkat cell RNA spiked in.

This clonotype showed up just a few times. This rearrangement joins TRBV7-2 to TRBJ1-1; D unresolved. There are 13 residues in the CDR3. V was pared by 1 base and J by 4 bases, with 7 bases between. Germline values: CDR1 SGHTA, CDR2 FQGNSA. CDR3 loop: CASSLVSFTEAFF. Here the CDR3 DNA reads TGTGCCAGCAGCTTAGTGTCTTTCACTGAAGCTTTCTTT.

This clonotype occurred many times. This rearrangement joins TRBV7-9 to TRBJ2-3; 8 bases are shared with TRBD2. This CDR3 comprises 16 residues. CDR1 and CDR2 from the germline V gene are SEHNR and FQNEAQ (reference sequence). The junction had 12 bases not matched to a gene; V was cut back by 5 bases and J by 5 bases. The chain's CDR3 is CASSHLRGGLRDTQYF. DNA for the CDR3: TGTGCCAGCAGCCACCTACGCGGGGGGCTTCGAGATACGCAGTATTTT. The complete variable domain, with remaining parts taken from reference TRBV7-9 and TRBJ2-3, reads DTGVSQNPRHKITKRGQNVTFRCDPISEHNRLYWYRQTLGQGPEFLTYFQNEAQLEKSRLLSDRFSAERPKGSFSTLEIQRTEQGDSAMYLCASSHLRGGLRDTQYFGPGTRLTVL.

This clonotype was picked up one time. The CDR3 carries no conserved terminal phenylalanine or tryptophan, so it likely arises from a read error. The V gene is TRBV5-3, the J gene TRBJ2-7, with TRBD2 identical over 11 bases. TRBV5-3 is marked as an open reading frame, function uncertain. The CDR3 totals 16 residues. The J segment lost 4 bases and the V segment lost 8 bases, leaving 14 bases of the junction unmatched. CDR3 in DNA: TGTGCCAGCAGCCCAGGACTAGCGGGTCACCCGTACGAGCAGTACCTC. As protein: CASSPGLAGHPYEQYL.

This clonotype came up many times. The chain joins TRBV6-5 to TRBJ1-5, with D unresolved. The CDR3 is made up of 15 amino acids. Germline V gene sequence: CDR1 MNHEY, CDR2 SVGAGI. The germline V and J ends were trimmed by 6 bases and 0 bases, with 12 bases remaining between them. CDR3 nucleotide sequence: TGTGCCAGCAGGATGGGAGTTTATAGCAATCAGCCCCAGCATTTT. It specifies CASRMGVYSNQPQHF.

This clonotype was observed a handful of times. V usage is TRBV7-8 and J usage is TRBJ2-7; 7 bases match TRBD1. CDR1 is SGHVS, CDR2 FQNEAQ, per germline. This CDR3 has 15 amino acids. V trimming: 2 bases; J trimming: 3 bases; junction bases outside the gene matches: 7. The CDR3 nucleotides read TGTGCCAGCAGCTTAAAAGACAGGGTTATCTACGAGCAGTACTTC. Protein: CASSLKDRVIYEQYF.

This clonotype was detected only a few times. This sequence joins TRBV4-3 and TRBJ2-5, with 9 bases matching TRBD2. Germline values: CDR1 LGHNA, CDR2 YSLEER. CDR3 length: 15 residues. The trim removed 0 bases at V and 4 bases at J, leaving 3 bases unmatched. The CDR3 sequence is CASSQDRAGGETQYF. The CDR3 DNA reads TGCGCCAGCAGCCAAGATCGAGCGGGGGGAGAGACCCAGTACTTC.

Ten or more counts support this clonotype. The rearrangement joins TRBV6-2 or TRBV6-3 to TRBJ2-4; D call uncertain. This CDR3 has 13 amino acids. The ends were cut back, 2 bases at V and 8 bases at J, with 10 bases in the middle. The germline gives CDR1 MNHEY, CDR2 SVGEGT. The CDR3 region is CASSYPASYIQYF. The CDR3, as DNA: TGTGCCAGCAGTTACCCCGCGTCTTACATTCAGTACTTC.

This clonotype was observed at least ten times. V usage is TRBV5-5 and J usage is TRBJ2-7; the D gene is possibly TRBD2 (7 bases). V lost 2 bases, J lost 2 bases, and 14 bases lay in between. The CDR3 runs 15 residues. Germline V gene data show CDR1 as SGHKS and CDR2 as YYEKEE (reference sequence). The CDR3 region has the DNA TGTGCCAGCAGCTTTGAGGGGGGGCTACCCTACGAGCAGTACTTC. This encodes CASSFEGGLPYEQYF.

V usage is TRBV4-2 and J usage is TRBJ2-7; 9 bases line up with TRBD1. Germline CDR1 LGHNA, CDR2 YNFKEQ. CDR3 length: 14 amino acids. V shed 3 bases, J shed 7 bases, and the junction held 7 bases outside the gene matches. CDR3 coding DNA: TGTGCCAGCAGCCAGCCCGGGACAGGGCGAGAGCAGTACTTC. As protein: CASSQPGTGREQYF.